The 23 T cell receptor beta chains below come from one sample, sequenced in a study of blood T cell repertoires in COVID-19. TCRdb's copy holds only in-frame clones and misses some; the assay was immunoSEQ multiplex PCR. This sample carries around 55,000 clones, about 90% of them seen once, and the ten largest clones take roughly 8.4%. Material: peripheral blood. Every receptor here comes from a man between 60 and 70 years old with active COVID-19.

On this clone: At one end, the junction sequence differs from germline, possibly due to a read error. The chain combines TRBV5-4 with TRBJ2-1, with 9 positions matching TRBD1. The CDR3 is 11 amino acids. Germline V gives CDR1 SGHNT, CDR2 YYREEE (reference sequence). CDR3 DNA sequence: TGTGCCACCTCTGCCCGGGACAGGGAGGTCTTC. Its translation is CATSARDREVF.

The chain employs TRBV5-1 and TRBJ2-5, with D maybe TRBD1 (6 bases). The germline V gene has CDR1 SGHRS and CDR2 YFSETQ. The CDR3 runs 17 residues. V lost 0 bases and J 0 bases, leaving 15 bases between the germline ends. CDR3 nucleotide sequence: TGCGCCAGCAGCTTGGTGCCGACAGGTTCGGACCAAGAGACCCAGTACTTC. Amino acid sequence: CASSLVPTGSDQETQYF.

This chain links TRBV29-1 with TRBJ2-1, with no clear D. Germline CDR1 is SQVTM and CDR2 is ANQGSEA. The V end was cut by 3 bases, the J end by 6 bases, with 12 bases between. The CDR3 loop spans 13 amino acids. CDR3 in DNA: TGCAGCGTTGATAGCCCCCCCGGCAATGAGCAGTTCTTC. Encoded protein: CSVDSPPGNEQFF.

The chain is built from TRBV27 and TRBJ2-1; 12 bases fit TRBD2. CDR1 and CDR2 from the germline V gene are MNHEY and SMNVEV (reference sequence). The J segment lost 0 bases and the V segment lost 1 base, leaving 10 bases of the junction unmatched. The CDR3 spans 20 residues. CDR3 in DNA: TGTGCCAGCAGTTTATTTTATGCGACTAGCGGGAGCGGCTCCTACAATGAGCAGTTCTTC. Translation gives CASSLFYATSGSGSYNEQFF.

Only one count was recorded for this clone. This chain links TRBV15 with TRBJ1-5; TRBD1 aligns across 7 bases. The CDR3 length is 14 residues. V lost 2 bases and J lost 4; bases outside the gene matches: 2. From germline, CDR1 is LNHNV and CDR2 YYDKDF (reference sequence). The CDR3: CATSRPGQNQPQHF. The CDR3 nucleotides read TGTGCCACCAGCAGACCGGGACAGAATCAGCCCCAGCATTTT.

This clone was observed a handful of times. This chain joins TRBV27 and TRBJ1-5, with D unclear. V shed 6 bases and J shed 4 bases, with 16 bases lying between them. Germline V gene lookup returns CDR1 MNHEY and CDR2 SMNVEV (reference sequence). The CDR3 sequence is 15 residues long. The CDR3 DNA follows: TGTGCCAGCAGGATCAATTTGGGAGTTAATCAGCCCCAGCATTTT. It yields the protein CASRINLGVNQPQHF.

CDR3 bases: TGCGCCAGCAGCTTCGGGGTTCCATACGAGCAGTACTTC. This sequence encodes CASSFGVPYEQYF. The chain is built from TRBV5-1 and TRBJ2-7; D perhaps matches TRBD2 (5 bases). The CDR3 runs 13 residues. Germline assignment: CDR1 SGHRS and CDR2 YFSETQ. Between the trimmed V and J ends, which lost 2 bases and 4 bases, there was a span of 10 bases.

V is TRBV29-1 and J is TRBJ2-3; 7 positions agree with TRBD2. Germline lookup yields CDR1 SQVTM and CDR2 ANQGSEA. The CDR3 has 15 residues. V lost 4 bases, J lost 3 bases, and 10 bases stayed unmatched. CDR3 in amino acids: CSVVPPSGYTDTQYF. The CDR3 nucleotides read TGCAGCGTTGTACCCCCTAGCGGATATACAGATACGCAGTATTTT.

This clone occurred once. The chain links TRBV2 to TRBJ1-4, with D possibly matching TRBD1 (5 bases). Germline V gives CDR1 SNHLY, CDR2 FYNNEI. The CDR3 covers 16 residues. V was clipped by 1 base and J by 0 bases, with 9 bases between them. CDR3 sequence (DNA): TGTGCCAGCAGTGAAGGTGGGGCTGCAACTAATGAAAAACTGTTTTTT. Its translation is CASSEGGAATNEKLFF.

The chain employs TRBV20-1 and TRBJ2-3; TRBD1 is a possible D gene (5 bases). Trimming took 6 bases from V and 6 from J, leaving 10 bases between them. Germline V gives CDR1 DFQATT, CDR2 SNEGSKA (reference sequence). The CDR3 loop spans 11 amino acids. CDR3 region: CSALPGDTQYF. The CDR3 DNA sequence: TGCAGTGCGCTCCCAGGGGATACGCAGTATTTT.

The chain employs TRBV6-2 or TRBV6-3 and TRBJ1-1, with a tentative D call TRBD1 (5 bases). CDR1 and CDR2 (germline): MNHEY, SVGEGT. V was trimmed by 5 bases and J by 3 bases, leaving 10 bases between them. The CDR3 is 13 residues long. The CDR3 here is CASSRTFDTEAFF. In DNA, the CDR3 is TGTGCCAGCAGTCGGACATTTGACACTGAAGCTTTCTTT.

The chain's CDR3 is CASSLVSRGVMNTEAFF. CDR3 in DNA: TGTGCCAGCAGCTTAGTCTCCAGGGGAGTAATGAACACTGAAGCTTTCTTT. The chain has TRBV7-2 and TRBJ1-1; D is perhaps TRBD1 (6 bases). V lost 1 base and J lost 0, with 15 bases in between. The CDR3 is 17 amino acids. In germline, CDR1 is SGHTA, CDR2 FQGNSA. Supplemented by reference TRBV7-2 and TRBJ1-1, the full variable domain reads GAGVSQSPSNKVTEKGKDVELRCDPISGHTALYWYRQSLGQGLEFLIYFQGNSAPDKSGLPSDRFSAERTGGSVSTLTIQRTQQEDSAVYLCASSLVSRGVMNTEAFFGQGTRLTVV.

This clone was counted only a few times. The rearrangement links TRBV7-8 to TRBJ1-1, with D hard to call. This CDR3 is built from 12 residues. Germline V lookup: CDR1 SGHVS, CDR2 FQNEAQ. V was shortened by 1 base and J by 11 bases, with 11 bases between the two germline ends. CDR3 in amino acids: CASSLDRGSAFF. CDR3 in DNA: TGTGCCAGCAGCTTAGATCGGGGATCGGCTTTCTTT.

The chain couples TRBV7-8 to TRBJ1-5; 9 nucleotides match TRBD1. After removal of 5 bases from V and 1 base from J, the junction contained 3 bases not matched to a gene. The CDR3 totals 15 residues. Looked up from germline, CDR1 is SGHVS and CDR2 is FQNEAQ. DNA for the CDR3: TGTGCCAGCAGCCCACAGGGGGCGAGCAATCAGCCCCAGCATTTT. Amino acid sequence: CASSPQGASNQPQHF.

V gene TRBV28 combines with J gene TRBJ1-5; TRBD1 is a possible D gene (6 bases). CDR3 length: 16 residues. Trimming shortened V by 6 bases and J by 2 bases, and 17 bases separated the two germline ends. The germline CDR1 and CDR2 sequences are MDHEN and SYDVKM. This CDR3 is CASRTPQGRGNQPQHF. CDR3 nucleotides: TGTGCCAGCAGAACCCCACAGGGAAGGGGCAATCAGCCCCAGCATTTT.

The chain combines TRBV10-3 with TRBJ2-1; 8 nucleotides align to TRBD2. CDR3 length equals 14 residues. Germline CDR1 reads ENHRY; CDR2 reads SYGVKD. V lost 4 bases, J lost 9 bases, and 8 bases stayed unmatched. CDR3 protein: CAISVEREWTEQFF. DNA for the CDR3: TGTGCCATCAGTGTGGAGCGGGAGTGGACTGAGCAGTTCTTC.

A single count supports this clone. The chain combines TRBV11-2 with TRBJ2-5, with D possibly being TRBD2 (5 bases). Germline V gene sequence: CDR1 SGHAT, CDR2 FQNNGV. Trimming removed 5 bases at V and 4 bases at J, with 14 bases between. This CDR3 spans 14 amino acids. The CDR3 loop is CASSIQRGSETQYF. The DNA of the CDR3 is TGTGCCAGCAGCATCCAACGAGGGTCAGAGACCCAGTACTTC.

The V and J genes are TRBV3-1 (or the pseudogene TRBV3-2) and TRBJ2-3, with TRBD2 matching 7 bases. This CDR3 is 14 amino acids long. CDR1 is LGHDT, CDR2 YNNKEL, per germline (reference sequence). The trim removed 4 bases at V and 7 bases at J, leaving 8 bases unmatched. The CDR3 here is CASSPPAGTNTQYF. DNA of the CDR3: TGTGCCAGCAGCCCCCCGGCCGGGACTAATACGCAGTATTTT.

The rearrangement uses TRBV9 and TRBJ2-7; 12 bases line up with TRBD2. This CDR3 has 15 amino acids. Trimming cost V 0 bases and J 7 bases; bases outside gene matches: 5. Germline-derived CDR1 and CDR2 are SGDLS and YYNGEE. CDR3 residues: CASSVAEGLAGEQYF. DNA for the CDR3: TGTGCCAGCAGCGTAGCCGAAGGACTAGCGGGAGAGCAGTACTTC. Supplemented by reference TRBV9 and TRBJ2-7, the full variable domain reads DSGVTQTPKHLITATGQRVTLRCSPRSGDLSVYWYQQSLDQGLQFLIQYYNGEERAKGNILERFSAQQFPDLHSELNLSSLELGDSALYFCASSVAEGLAGEQYFGPGTRLTVT.

The V call is TRBV5-1, the J call TRBJ1-6; 8 nucleotides match TRBD1. The CDR3 covers 15 residues. Germline CDR1 reads SGHRS; CDR2 reads YFSETQ. After removal of 4 bases from V and 8 bases from J, the junction contained 8 bases not matched to a gene. The CDR3, as DNA: TGCGCCAGCAGCGTGTCGGACAGGGATGATTCACCCCTCCACTTT. Encoded protein: CASSVSDRDDSPLHF.

The V gene is TRBV6-5, the J gene TRBJ1-3; 7 bases line up with TRBD1. The CDR3 has 15 amino acids. Looked up from germline, CDR1 is MNHEY and CDR2 is SVGAGI. V lost 2 bases and J lost 3; bases outside the gene matches: 4. The CDR3 reads CASSYSGTVGNTIYF. For the CDR3, the DNA is TGTGCCAGCAGTTACAGTGGGACAGTTGGAAACACCATATATTTT.

In DNA form, the CDR3 reads TGTGCCAGCAGCAAAGGGGGACAGTACAATGAGCAGTTCTTC. It is translated as CASSKGGQYNEQFF. V usage is TRBV21-1 and J usage is TRBJ2-1; TRBD1 was called by the table and not checked on the DNA. TRBV21-1 is assigned pseudogene status. CDR3 length: 14 amino acids.

This sequence joins TRBV7-2 and TRBJ1-1; unclear D gene. In germline, CDR1 is SGHTA, CDR2 FQGNSA. This CDR3 comprises 13 residues. V lost 6 bases and J 1 base, leaving 9 bases between the germline ends. The CDR3, as DNA: TGTGCCAGCAGGCAATCAGGGAACACTGAAGCTTTCTTT. Its translation: CASRQSGNTEAFF.